This T cell receptor (beta chain) originates from a study of beta chain features in type 1 diabetes. CDR1 is SGHRS, CDR2 YFSETQ, per germline. The CDR3 runs 15 residues. Trimming stripped 3 bases from V and 4 bases from J, with 17 bases between. Study results and caveats: Significant though moderate, a shortening of TCRB CDR3s appeared in all four CD4+ subsets of Type 1 diabetes patients.

The study reverse transcribed the entire isolated RNA, so it sequenced expressed TCRB transcripts. Some clones are missing from TCRdb's copy, which holds only in-frame ones; the method was immunoSEQ multiplex PCR. Of more than 300,000 clones in the sample, more than 12% were seen once. About this clone: Its target is unknown.

The TCR sequence derives from a woman between 18 and 29 years old in good health. Sequenced: naive CD4+ T cells from blood. The rearrangement joins TRBV5-1 to TRBJ2-7; D perhaps matches TRBD1 (6 bases). The CDR3 nucleotides are TGCGCCAGCAGCTCGAGCACAGGGTCGTTATACGAGCAGTACTTC. Amino acids: CASSSSTGSLYEQYF.